Listed below are T cell receptor beta chains from one sample, sequenced in a study of cytomegalovirus exposure and HLA in healthy donors. TCRdb keeps only in-frame clones here, not all; method: immunoSEQ multiplex PCR. The sample consists of 160,000 or so clones, less than 85% of them appearing once. The material sequenced was PBMCs. The receptors derive from a man aged 35-49 years in good health and CMV-seronegative. The CDR3 runs from the conserved cysteine through the conserved F or W. A D gene is named only where the DNA matches it firmly. Expanded clones are given a class, and other clones once, few, many or no size at all.

size: NA; D: TRBD2; J: TRBJ2-1; V: TRBV2; CDR3: CASSTHPGLAGSSSYNEQFF; DNA: TGTGCCAGCAGTACCCACCCGGGACTAGCGGGGTCGAGCTCCTACAATGAGCAGTTCTTC
size: NA; D: NA; J: TRBJ2-5; V: TRBV5-1; CDR3: CASSPEEGRQETQYF; DNA: TGCGCCAGCAGCCCGGAGGAGGGACGTCAAGAGACCCAGTACTTC
size: NA; D: NA; J: TRBJ2-1; V: TRBV27; CDR3: CASSLASGATYNEQFF; DNA: TGTGCCAGCAGTTTAGCTTCAGGGGCAACCTACAATGAGCAGTTCTTC
size: NA; D: NA; J: TRBJ1-1; V: TRBV7-8; CDR3: CASSLAPGFTEAFF; DNA: TGTGCCAGCAGCTTAGCTCCGGGTTTCACTGAAGCTTTCTTT
size: once; D: TRBD2; J: TRBJ2-1; V: TRBV9; CDR3: CASSVGGRHNEQFF; DNA: TGTGCCAGCAGCGTGGGCGGGAGGCACAATGAGCAGTTCTTC
size: NA; D: NA; J: TRBJ2-3; V: TRBV6-4; CDR3: CASSDSGGDTQYF; DNA: TGTGCCAGCAGTGACTCAGGAGGGGATACGCAGTATTTT
size: NA; D: NA; J: TRBJ1-1; V: TRBV10-3; CDR3: CAISESPPGTFF; DNA: TGTGCCATCAGTGAGTCACCACCGGGGACTTTCTTT
size: NA; D: NA; J: TRBJ2-5; V: TRBV5-4; CDR3: CASSSGPYWEQYF; DNA: TGTGCCAGCAGCTCTGGACCCTATTGGGAGCAGTACTTC
size: once; D: NA; J: TRBJ1-1; V: TRBV29-1; CDR3: CSVVLQLNTEAFF; DNA: TGCAGCGTTGTGTTACAGTTGAACACTGAAGCTTTCTTT
size: NA; D: NA; J: TRBJ2-2; V: TRBV7-2; CDR3: CASTPGGRNGELFF; DNA: TGTGCCAGCACCCCCGGGGGAAGGAACGGGGAGCTGTTTTTT
size: NA; D: TRBD1; J: TRBJ2-5; V: TRBV27; CDR3: CASSWTGVGIGETQYF; DNA: TGTGCCAGCAGTTGGACAGGGGTAGGAATCGGAGAGACCCAGTACTTC
size: NA; D: TRBD1; J: TRBJ2-7; V: TRBV15; CDR3: CATSRVWTGGLYEQYF; DNA: TGTGCCACCAGCAGGGTATGGACAGGGGGCCTCTACGAGCAGTACTTC
size: NA; D: TRBD1; J: TRBJ2-7; V: TRBV18; CDR3: CASSFSRDRVGDEQYF; DNA: TGTGCCAGCTCATTCTCCCGGGACAGGGTTGGCGACGAGCAGTACTTC
size: NA; D: NA; J: TRBJ2-7; V: TRBV5-1; CDR3: CASSLEGRGEQYF; DNA: TGCGCCAGCAGCTTGGAAGGAAGGGGCGAGCAGTACTTC
size: NA; D: TRBD2; J: TRBJ2-3; V: TRBV19; CDR3: CASSDELAGSTDTQYF; DNA: TGTGCCAGTAGCGACGAACTAGCGGGTAGCACAGATACGCAGTATTTT
size: NA; D: NA; J: TRBJ2-7; V: TRBV18; CDR3: CASSPATYEQYF; DNA: TGTGCCAGCTCTCCAGCTACCTACGAGCAGTACTTC
size: NA; D: TRBD1; J: TRBJ1-5; V: TRBV6-5; CDR3: CASRGQGHNQPQHF; DNA: TGTGCCAGCAGGGGACAGGGGCACAATCAGCCCCAGCATTTT
size: NA; D: NA; J: TRBJ1-6; V: TRBV7-2; CDR3: CASSLALKGVNSPLHF; DNA: TGTGCCAGCAGCTTAGCGCTGAAGGGGGTGAATTCACCCCTCCACTTT
size: few; D: TRBD1; J: TRBJ2-7; V: TRBV4-3; CDR3: CASSPGTGFYEQYF; DNA: TGCGCCAGCAGCCCCGGGACAGGATTCTACGAGCAGTACTTC
size: NA; D: NA; J: TRBJ2-1; V: TRBV9; CDR3: CASSVGQGPYNEQFF; DNA: TGTGCCAGCAGCGTAGGGCAGGGGCCTTACAATGAGCAGTTCTTC
size: NA; D: TRBD1; J: TRBJ2-5; V: TRBV7-9; CDR3: CASSFISGTGIQYF; DNA: TGTGCCAGCAGCTTCATATCCGGGACAGGGATACAGTACTTC
size: NA; D: TRBD1; J: TRBJ2-7; V: TRBV30; CDR3: CAWRGTGVGYEQYF; DNA: TGTGCCTGGAGGGGGACAGGAGTAGGTTACGAGCAGTACTTC